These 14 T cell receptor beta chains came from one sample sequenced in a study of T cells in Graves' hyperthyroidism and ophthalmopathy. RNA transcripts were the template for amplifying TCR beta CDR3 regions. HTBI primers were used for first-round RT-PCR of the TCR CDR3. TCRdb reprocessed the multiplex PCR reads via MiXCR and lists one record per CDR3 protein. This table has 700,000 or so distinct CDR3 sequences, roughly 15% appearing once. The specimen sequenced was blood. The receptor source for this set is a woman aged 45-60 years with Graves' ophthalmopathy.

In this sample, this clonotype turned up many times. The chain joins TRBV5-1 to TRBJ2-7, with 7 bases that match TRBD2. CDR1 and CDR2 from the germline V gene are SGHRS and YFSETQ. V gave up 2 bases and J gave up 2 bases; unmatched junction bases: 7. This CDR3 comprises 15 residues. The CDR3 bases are TGCGCCAGCAGCTTTGCTAGCGGTAAGACCTACGAGCAGTACTTC. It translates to CASSFASGKTYEQYF.

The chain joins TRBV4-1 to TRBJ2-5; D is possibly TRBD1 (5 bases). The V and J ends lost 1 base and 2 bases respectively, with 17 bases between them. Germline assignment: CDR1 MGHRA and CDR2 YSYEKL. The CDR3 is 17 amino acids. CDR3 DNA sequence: TGCGCCAGCAGCCAAGTCGAGACGTGGAGACAGCAAGAGACCCAGTACTTC. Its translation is CASSQVETWRQQETQYF.

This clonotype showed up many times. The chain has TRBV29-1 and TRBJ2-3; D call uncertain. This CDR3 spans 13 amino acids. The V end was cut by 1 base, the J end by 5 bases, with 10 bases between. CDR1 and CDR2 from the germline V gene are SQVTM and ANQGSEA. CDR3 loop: CSVEVTAQDTQYF. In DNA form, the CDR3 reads TGCAGCGTTGAAGTTACTGCACAAGATACGCAGTATTTT.

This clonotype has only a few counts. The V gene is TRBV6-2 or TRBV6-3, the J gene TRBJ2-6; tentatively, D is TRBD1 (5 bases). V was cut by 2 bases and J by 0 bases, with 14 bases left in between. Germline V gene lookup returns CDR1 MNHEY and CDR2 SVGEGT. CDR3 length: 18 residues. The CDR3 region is CASSYPFSTGSGANVLTF. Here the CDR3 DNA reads TGTGCCAGCAGTTACCCCTTTTCTACAGGCTCTGGGGCCAACGTCCTGACTTTC.

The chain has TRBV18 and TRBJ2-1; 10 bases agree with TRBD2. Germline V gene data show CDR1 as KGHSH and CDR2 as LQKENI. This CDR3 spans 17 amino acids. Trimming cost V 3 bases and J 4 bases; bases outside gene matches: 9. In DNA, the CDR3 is TGTGCCAGCTCACCCCCCGGTCTAGCGGGAGTTTACAATGAGCAGTTCTTC. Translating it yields CASSPPGLAGVYNEQFF.

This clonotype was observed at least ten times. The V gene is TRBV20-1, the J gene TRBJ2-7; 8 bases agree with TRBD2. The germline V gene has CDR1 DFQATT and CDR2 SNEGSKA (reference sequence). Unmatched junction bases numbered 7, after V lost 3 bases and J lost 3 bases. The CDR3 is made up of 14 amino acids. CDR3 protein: CSARAGTRYYEQYF. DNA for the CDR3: TGCAGTGCTAGGGCCGGGACTAGGTACTACGAGCAGTACTTC.

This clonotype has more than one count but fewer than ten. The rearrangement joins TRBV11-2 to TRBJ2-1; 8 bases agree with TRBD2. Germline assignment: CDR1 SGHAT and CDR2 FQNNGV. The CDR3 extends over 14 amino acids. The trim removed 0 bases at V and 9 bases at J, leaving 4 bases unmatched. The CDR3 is CASSLEAGAGEQFF. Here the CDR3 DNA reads TGTGCCAGCAGCTTAGAAGCGGGAGCTGGTGAGCAGTTCTTC.

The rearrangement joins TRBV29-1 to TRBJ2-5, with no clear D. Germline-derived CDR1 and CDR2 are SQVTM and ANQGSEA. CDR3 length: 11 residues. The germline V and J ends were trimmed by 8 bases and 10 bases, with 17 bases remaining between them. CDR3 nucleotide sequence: TGCAGCCTGAGCCTAGGAGTTTTCCAGTACTTC. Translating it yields CSLSLGVFQYF.

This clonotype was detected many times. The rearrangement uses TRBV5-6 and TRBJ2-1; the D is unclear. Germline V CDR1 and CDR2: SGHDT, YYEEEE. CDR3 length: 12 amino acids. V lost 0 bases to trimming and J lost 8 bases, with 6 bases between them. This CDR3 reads CASSLALDEQFF. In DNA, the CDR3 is TGTGCCAGCAGCTTGGCTCTGGATGAGCAGTTCTTC.

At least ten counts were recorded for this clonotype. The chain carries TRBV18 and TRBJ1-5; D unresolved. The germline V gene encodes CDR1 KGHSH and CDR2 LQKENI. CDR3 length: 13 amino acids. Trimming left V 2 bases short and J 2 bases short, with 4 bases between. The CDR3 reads CASSPKGNQPQHF. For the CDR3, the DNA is TGTGCCAGCTCACCAAAAGGCAATCAGCCCCAGCATTTT. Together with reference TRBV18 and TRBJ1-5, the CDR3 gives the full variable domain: NAGVMQNPRHLVRRRGQEARLRCSPMKGHSHVYWYRQLPEEGLKFMVYLQKENIIDESGMPKERFSAEFPKEGPSILRIQQVVRGDSAAYFCASSPKGNQPQHFGDGTRLSIL.

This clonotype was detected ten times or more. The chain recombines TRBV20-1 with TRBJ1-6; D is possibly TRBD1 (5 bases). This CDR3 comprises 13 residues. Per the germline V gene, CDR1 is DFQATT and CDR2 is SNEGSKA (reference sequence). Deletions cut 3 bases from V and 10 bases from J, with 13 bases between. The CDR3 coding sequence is TGCAGTGCTAGGGGGGGGTTAGGGTCACCCCTCCACTTT. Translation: CSARGGLGSPLHF.

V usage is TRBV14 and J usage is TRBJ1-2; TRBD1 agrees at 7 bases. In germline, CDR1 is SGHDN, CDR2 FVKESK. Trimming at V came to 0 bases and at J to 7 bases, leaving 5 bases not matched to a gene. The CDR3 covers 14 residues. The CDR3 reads CASSQDRQGGGYTF. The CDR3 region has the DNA TGTGCCAGCAGCCAAGATAGACAGGGAGGTGGCTACACCTTC.

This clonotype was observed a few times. The CDR3 loop is CASTPRWGQGQETQYF. CDR3 in DNA: TGTGCCAGTACCCCCCGTTGGGGACAGGGACAAGAGACCCAGTACTTC. The chain carries TRBV19 and TRBJ2-5, with 9 bases fitting TRBD1. The length of the CDR3 is 16 residues. The trim removed 7 bases at V and 2 bases at J, leaving 11 bases unmatched. In germline, CDR1 is LNHDA, CDR2 SQIVND (reference sequence).

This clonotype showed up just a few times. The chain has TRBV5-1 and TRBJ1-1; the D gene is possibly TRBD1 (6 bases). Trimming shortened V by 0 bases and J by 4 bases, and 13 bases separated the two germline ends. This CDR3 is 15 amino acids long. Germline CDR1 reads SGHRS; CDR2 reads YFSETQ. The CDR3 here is CASSLAVGGSTEAFF. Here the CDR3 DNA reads TGCGCCAGCAGCTTGGCGGTAGGGGGGTCCACTGAAGCTTTCTTT.